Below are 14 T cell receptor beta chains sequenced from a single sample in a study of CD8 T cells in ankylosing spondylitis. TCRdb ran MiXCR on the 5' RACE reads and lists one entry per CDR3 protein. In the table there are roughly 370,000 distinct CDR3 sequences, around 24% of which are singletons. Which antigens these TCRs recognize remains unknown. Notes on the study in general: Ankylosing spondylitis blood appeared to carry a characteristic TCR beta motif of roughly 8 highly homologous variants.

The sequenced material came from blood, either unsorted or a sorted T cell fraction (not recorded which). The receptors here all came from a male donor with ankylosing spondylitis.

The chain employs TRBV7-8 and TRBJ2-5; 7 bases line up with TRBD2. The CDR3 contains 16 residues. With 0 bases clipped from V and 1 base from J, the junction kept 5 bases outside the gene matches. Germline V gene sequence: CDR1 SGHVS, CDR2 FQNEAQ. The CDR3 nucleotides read TGTGCCAGCAGCTTAGCGGCGGGGGTCGGCCAAGAGACCCAGTACTTC. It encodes CASSLAAGVGQETQYF.

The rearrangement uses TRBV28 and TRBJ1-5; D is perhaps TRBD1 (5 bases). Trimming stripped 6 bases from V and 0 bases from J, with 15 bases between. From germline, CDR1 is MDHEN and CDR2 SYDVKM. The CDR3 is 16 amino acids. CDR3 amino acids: CASSEVQVYSNQPQHF. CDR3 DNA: TGTGCCAGCAGCGAGGTACAGGTATATAGCAATCAGCCCCAGCATTTT.

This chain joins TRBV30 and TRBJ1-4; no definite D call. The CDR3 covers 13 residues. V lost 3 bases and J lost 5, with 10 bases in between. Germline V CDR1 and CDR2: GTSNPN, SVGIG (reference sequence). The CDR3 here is CAWRLQPNEKLFF. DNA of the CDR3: TGTGCCTGGAGATTACAGCCGAATGAAAAACTGTTTTTT.

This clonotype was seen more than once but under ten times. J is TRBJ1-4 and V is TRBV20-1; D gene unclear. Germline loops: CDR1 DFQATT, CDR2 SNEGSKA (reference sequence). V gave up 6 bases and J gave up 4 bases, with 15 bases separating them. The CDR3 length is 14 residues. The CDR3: CSAPLRAGNEKLFF. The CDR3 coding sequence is TGCAGTGCGCCACTCCGGGCCGGTAATGAAAAACTGTTTTTT.

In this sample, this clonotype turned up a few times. The CDR3 region is CASSFGRGRDEQYF. In DNA form, the CDR3 reads TGTGCCAGCAGCTTTGGCAGGGGGCGCGACGAGCAGTACTTC. The rearrangement uses TRBV5-4 and TRBJ2-7; 8 bases match TRBD1. This CDR3 contains 14 residues. After removal of 2 bases from V and 5 bases from J, the junction contained 6 bases not matched to a gene. The germline gives CDR1 SGHNT, CDR2 YYREEE (reference sequence).

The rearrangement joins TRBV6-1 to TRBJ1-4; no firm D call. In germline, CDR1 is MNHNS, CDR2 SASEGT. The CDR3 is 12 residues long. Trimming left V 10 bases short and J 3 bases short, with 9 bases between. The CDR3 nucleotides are TGTGCCACCCGAAGGCCTAATGAAAAACTGTTTTTT. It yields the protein CATRRPNEKLFF.

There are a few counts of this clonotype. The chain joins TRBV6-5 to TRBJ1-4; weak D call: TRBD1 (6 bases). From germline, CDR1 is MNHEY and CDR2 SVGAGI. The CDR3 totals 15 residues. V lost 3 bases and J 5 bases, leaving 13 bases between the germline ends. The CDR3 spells CASSYVRGNNEKLFF. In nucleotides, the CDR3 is TGTGCCAGCAGTTATGTGAGGGGGAACAATGAAAAACTGTTTTTT.

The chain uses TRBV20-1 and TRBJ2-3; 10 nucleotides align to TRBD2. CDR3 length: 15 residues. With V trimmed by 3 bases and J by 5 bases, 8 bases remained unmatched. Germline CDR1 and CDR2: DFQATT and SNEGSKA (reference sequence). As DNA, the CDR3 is TGCAGTGCTAGGTCTCTAGCGGGAGATGGAGATACGCAGTATTTT. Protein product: CSARSLAGDGDTQYF.

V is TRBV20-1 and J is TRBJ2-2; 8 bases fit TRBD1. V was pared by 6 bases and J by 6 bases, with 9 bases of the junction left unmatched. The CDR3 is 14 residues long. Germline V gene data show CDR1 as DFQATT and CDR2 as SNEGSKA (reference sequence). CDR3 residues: CSALTGVGAGELFF. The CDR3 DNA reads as TGCAGTGCCCTGACAGGGGTGGGGGCCGGGGAGCTGTTTTTT.

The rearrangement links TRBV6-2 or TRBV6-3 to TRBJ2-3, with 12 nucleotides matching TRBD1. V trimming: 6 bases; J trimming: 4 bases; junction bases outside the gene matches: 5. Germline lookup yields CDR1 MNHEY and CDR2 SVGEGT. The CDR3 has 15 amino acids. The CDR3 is CASRSGTGGPDTQYF. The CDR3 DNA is TGTGCCAGCAGATCCGGGACAGGGGGCCCAGATACGCAGTATTTT.

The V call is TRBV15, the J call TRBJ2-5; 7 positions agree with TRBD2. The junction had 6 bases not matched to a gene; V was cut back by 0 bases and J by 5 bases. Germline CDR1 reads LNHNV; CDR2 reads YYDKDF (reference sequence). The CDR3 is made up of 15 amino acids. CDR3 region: CATSRDRGDGETQYF. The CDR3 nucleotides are TGTGCCACCAGCAGAGATCGGGGGGATGGGGAGACCCAGTACTTC.

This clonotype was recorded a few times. CDR3 sequence: CSVEFYRRDTQYF. The CDR3 DNA sequence: TGCAGCGTCGAGTTCTACCGTCGCGATACGCAGTATTTT. The V and J genes are TRBV29-1 and TRBJ2-3; D is ambiguous. Trimming removed 6 bases at V and 6 bases at J, with 16 bases between. Germline CDR1 SQVTM, CDR2 ANQGSEA. This CDR3 contains 13 residues.

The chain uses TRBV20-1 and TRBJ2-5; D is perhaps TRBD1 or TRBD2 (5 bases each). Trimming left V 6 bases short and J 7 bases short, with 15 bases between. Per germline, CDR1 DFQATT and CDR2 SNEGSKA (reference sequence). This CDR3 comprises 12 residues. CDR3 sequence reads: CSAGRGPGTQYF. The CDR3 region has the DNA TGCAGTGCCGGAAGGGGACCGGGGACCCAGTACTTC.

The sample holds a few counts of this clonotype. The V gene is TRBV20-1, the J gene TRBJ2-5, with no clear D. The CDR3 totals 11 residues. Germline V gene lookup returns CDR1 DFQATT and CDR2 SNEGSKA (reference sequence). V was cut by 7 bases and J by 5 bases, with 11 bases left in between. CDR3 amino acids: CSVGVDETQYF. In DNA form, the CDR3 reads TGCAGTGTCGGAGTAGATGAGACCCAGTACTTC.